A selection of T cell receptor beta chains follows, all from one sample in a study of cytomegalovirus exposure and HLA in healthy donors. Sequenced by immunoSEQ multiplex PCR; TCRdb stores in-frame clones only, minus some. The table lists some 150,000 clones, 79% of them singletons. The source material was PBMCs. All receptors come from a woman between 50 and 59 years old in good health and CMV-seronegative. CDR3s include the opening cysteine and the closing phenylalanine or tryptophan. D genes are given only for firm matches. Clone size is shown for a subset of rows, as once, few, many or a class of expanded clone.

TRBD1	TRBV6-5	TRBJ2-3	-	CASSYLGQGTDTQYF	TGTGCCAGCAGTTATCTTGGACAGGGGACAGATACGCAGTATTTT
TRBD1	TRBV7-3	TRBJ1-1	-	CASKPGTANTEAFF	TGTGCCAGTAAACCCGGGACAGCGAACACTGAAGCTTTCTTT
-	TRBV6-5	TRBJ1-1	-	CASSSTFTSGTEAFF	TGTGCCAGCAGTTCCACCTTTACCTCGGGAACTGAAGCTTTCTTT
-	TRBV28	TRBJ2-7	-	CASPPSGTATYEQYF	TGTGCCAGCCCCCCTTCCGGGACTGCGACTTACGAGCAGTACTTC
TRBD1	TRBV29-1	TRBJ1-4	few	CSVGTGRTNEKLFF	TGCAGCGTGGGGACAGGGCGAACTAATGAAAAACTGTTTTTT
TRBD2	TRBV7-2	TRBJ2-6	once	CASTPYVPGGFGANVLTF	TGTGCCAGCACCCCTTACGTCCCGGGGGGATTTGGGGCCAACGTCCTGACTTTC
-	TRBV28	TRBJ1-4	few	CASSSGFEKLFF	TGTGCCAGCAGTTCAGGGTTTGAAAAACTGTTTTTT
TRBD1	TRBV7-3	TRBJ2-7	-	CASSPTGTGTGTEQYF	TGTGCCAGCAGCCCAACGGGTACTGGGACAGGGACCGAGCAGTACTTC
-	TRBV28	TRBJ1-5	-	CASSFVGVGQPQHF	TGTGCCAGCAGTTTTGTGGGAGTTGGTCAGCCCCAGCATTTT
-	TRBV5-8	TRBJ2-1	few	CASSLPPDKEQFF	TGTGCCAGCAGCTTGCCACCTGACAAAGAGCAGTTCTTC
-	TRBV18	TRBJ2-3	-	CASSRLPSTDTQYF	TGTGCCAGCTCACGGCTCCCTAGCACAGATACGCAGTATTTT
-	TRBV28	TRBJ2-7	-	CASSTPGQKEQYF	TGTGCCAGCAGTACGCCGGGACAAAAGGAGCAGTACTTC
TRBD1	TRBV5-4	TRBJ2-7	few	CASSERQGLEQYF	TGTGCCAGCAGCGAGAGACAGGGTCTTGAGCAGTACTTC
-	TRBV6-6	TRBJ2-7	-	CASSYDRLLYEQYF	TGTGCCAGCAGTTACGATAGACTCCTATACGAGCAGTACTTC
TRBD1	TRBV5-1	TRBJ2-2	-	CASRIQGEIGELFF	TGCGCCAGTAGAATCCAGGGGGAGATCGGGGAGCTGTTTTTT
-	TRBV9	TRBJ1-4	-	CASSPRASGTNEKLFF	TGTGCCAGCAGCCCGAGGGCCTCGGGAACTAATGAAAAACTGTTTTTT
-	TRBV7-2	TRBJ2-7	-	CASSPAKEQYF	TGTGCCAGCAGCCCCGCTAAGGAGCAGTACTTC
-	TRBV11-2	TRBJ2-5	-	CASSLEAGGETQYF	TGTGCCAGCAGCTTAGAGGCAGGGGGGGAGACCCAGTACTTC
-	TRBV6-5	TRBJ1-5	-	CASSTSQSRNQPQHF	TGTGCCAGCAGTACCTCGCAGTCGCGGAATCAGCCCCAGCATTTT
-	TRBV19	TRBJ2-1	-	CASTLTGLYNEQFF	TGTGCCAGTACTCTGACAGGTCTCTACAATGAGCAGTTCTTC
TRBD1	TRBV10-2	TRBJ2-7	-	CASDPGQGHEQYF	TGCGCCAGTGATCCGGGACAGGGGCACGAGCAGTACTTC
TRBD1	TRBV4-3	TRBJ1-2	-	CASSQEGLTGAGYTF	TGCGCCAGCAGCCAAGAAGGACTAACAGGGGCGGGCTACACCTTC
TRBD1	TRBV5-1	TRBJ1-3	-	CASSPGQGSGNTIYF	TGCGCCAGCAGCCCGGGACAGGGCTCTGGAAACACCATATATTTT
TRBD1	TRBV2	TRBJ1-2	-	CASSQGDSRYGYTF	TGTGCCAGCAGTCAGGGGGATAGCCGCTATGGCTACACCTTC
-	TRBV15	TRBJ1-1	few	CATSRDLRNTEAFF	TGTGCCACCAGCAGAGATCTAAGGAACACTGAAGCTTTCTTT
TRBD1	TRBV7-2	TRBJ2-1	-	CASRVRDREYSEQFF	TGTGCCAGCAGAGTCCGGGACAGGGAGTACAGTGAGCAGTTCTTC
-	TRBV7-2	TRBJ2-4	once	CASSFLLAKNIQYF	TGTGCCAGCAGCTTTCTCCTAGCCAAAAACATTCAGTACTTC
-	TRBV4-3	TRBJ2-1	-	CASSQNGLARYNEQFF	TGCGCCAGCAGCCAGAACGGGCTAGCGCGTTACAATGAGCAGTTCTTC
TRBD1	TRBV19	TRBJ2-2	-	CASSMWGQGLTGELFF	TGTGCCAGTAGTATGTGGGGACAGGGACTCACCGGGGAGCTGTTTTTT
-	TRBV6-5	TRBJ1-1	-	CASKRGSVEAFF	TGTGCCAGCAAGCGGGGGTCAGTTGAAGCTTTCTTT
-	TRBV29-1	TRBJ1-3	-	CSVELGGALSSGNTIYF	TGCAGCGTTGAACTAGGGGGAGCTCTGAGCTCTGGAAACACCATATATTTT
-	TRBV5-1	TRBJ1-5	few	CASSLESPTYSNQPQHF	TGCGCCAGCAGCTTGGAATCGCCGACTTATAGCAATCAGCCCCAGCATTTT
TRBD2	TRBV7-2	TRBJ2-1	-	CASSGGLAAYNEQFF	TGTGCCAGCAGCGGGGGACTAGCTGCCTACAATGAGCAGTTCTTC
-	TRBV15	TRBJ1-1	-	CATSRVRNTEAFF	TGTGCCACCAGCAGAGTCAGGAACACTGAAGCTTTCTTT
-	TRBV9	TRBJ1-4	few	CASSVGQGGRLFF	TGTGCCAGCAGCGTAGGGCAGGGAGGGCGACTGTTTTTT
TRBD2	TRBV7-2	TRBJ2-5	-	CASSFGGGQETQYF	TGTGCCAGCAGCTTCGGCGGGGGCCAAGAGACCCAGTACTTC
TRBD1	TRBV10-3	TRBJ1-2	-	CAISPDDRAYGYTF	TGTGCCATCAGCCCCGACGACAGGGCCTATGGCTACACCTTC
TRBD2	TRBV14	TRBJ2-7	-	CASSRTVGLAGAYEQYF	TGTGCCAGCAGCCGGACAGTGGGACTAGCGGGAGCTTACGAGCAGTACTTC
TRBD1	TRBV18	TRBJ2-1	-	CASSPGQGHNEQFF	TGTGCCAGCTCACCGGGACAGGGCCACAATGAGCAGTTCTTC
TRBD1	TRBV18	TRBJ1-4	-	CASTGPGTGLEKLFF	TGTGCCAGCACTGGCCCCGGGACAGGGTTGGAAAAACTGTTTTTT
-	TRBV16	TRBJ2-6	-	CASSQGLGPGANVLTF	TGTGCCAGCAGCCAAGGATTGGGGCCGGGGGCCAACGTCCTGACTTTC
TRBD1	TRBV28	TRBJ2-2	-	CASSTDRENTGELFF	TGTGCCAGCAGCACCGACAGGGAGAACACCGGGGAGCTGTTTTTT
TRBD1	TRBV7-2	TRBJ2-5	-	CASTKTGGQETQYF	TGTGCCAGCACCAAAACAGGGGGCCAAGAGACCCAGTACTTC
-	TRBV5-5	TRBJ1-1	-	CASSLADSLNTEAFF	TGTGCCAGCAGTCTTGCGGACAGTCTGAACACTGAAGCTTTCTTT
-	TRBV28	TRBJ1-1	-	CASSFESANTEAFF	TGTGCCAGCAGTTTTGAGTCCGCGAACACTGAAGCTTTCTTT
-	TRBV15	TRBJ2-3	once	CATMIGGTDTQYF	TGTGCCACCATGATTGGAGGCACAGATACGCAGTATTTT
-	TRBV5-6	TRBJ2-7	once	CASQGGRIYEQYF	TGTGCCAGCCAGGGGGGCCGTATCTACGAGCAGTACTTC